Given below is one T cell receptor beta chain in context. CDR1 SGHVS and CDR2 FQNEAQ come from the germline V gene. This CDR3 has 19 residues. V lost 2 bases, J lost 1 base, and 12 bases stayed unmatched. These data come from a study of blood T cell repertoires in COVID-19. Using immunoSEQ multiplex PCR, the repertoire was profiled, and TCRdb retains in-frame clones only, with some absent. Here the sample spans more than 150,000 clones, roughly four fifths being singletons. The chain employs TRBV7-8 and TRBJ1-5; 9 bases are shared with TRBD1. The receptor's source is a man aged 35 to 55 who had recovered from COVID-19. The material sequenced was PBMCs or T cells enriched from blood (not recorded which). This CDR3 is CASSLLSQGAGTSNQPQHF. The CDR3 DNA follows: TGTGCCAGCAGCTTACTTTCACAGGGGGCCGGGACGAGCAATCAGCCCCAGCATTTT.